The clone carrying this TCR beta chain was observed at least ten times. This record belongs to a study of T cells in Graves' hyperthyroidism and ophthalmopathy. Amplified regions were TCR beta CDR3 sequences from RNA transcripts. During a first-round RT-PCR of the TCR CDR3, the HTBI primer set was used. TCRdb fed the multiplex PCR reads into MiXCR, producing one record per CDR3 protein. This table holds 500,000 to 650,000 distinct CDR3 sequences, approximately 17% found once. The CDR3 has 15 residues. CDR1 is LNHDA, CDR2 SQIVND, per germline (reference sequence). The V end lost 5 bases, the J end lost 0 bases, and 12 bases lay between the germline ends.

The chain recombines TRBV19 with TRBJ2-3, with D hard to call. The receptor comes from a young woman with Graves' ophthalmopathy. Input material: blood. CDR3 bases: TGTGCCAGTAGTGAGCTGGCGCCTAGCACAGATACGCAGTATTTT. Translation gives CASSELAPSTDTQYF.